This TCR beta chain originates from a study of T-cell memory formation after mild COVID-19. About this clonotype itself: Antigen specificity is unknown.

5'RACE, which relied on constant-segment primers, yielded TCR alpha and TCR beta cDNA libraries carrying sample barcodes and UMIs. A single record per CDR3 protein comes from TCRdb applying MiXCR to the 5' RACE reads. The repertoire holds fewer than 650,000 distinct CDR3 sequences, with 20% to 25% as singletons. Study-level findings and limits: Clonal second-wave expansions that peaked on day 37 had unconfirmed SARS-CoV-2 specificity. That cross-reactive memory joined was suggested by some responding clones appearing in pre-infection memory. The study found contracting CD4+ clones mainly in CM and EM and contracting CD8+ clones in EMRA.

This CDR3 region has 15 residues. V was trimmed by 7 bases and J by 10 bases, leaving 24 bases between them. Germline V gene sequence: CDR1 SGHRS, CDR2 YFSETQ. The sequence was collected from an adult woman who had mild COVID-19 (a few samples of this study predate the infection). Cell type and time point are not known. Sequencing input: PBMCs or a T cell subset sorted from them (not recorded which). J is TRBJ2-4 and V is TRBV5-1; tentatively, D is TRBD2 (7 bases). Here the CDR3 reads CASELGGGHPRIQYF. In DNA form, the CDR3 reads TGCGCCAGCGAACTTGGGGGGGGGCACCCGAGGATTCAGTACTTC.